This TCR beta chain emerged from a study of blood T cell repertoires in COVID-19. Study-wide context: Samples of COVID-19 (acute and convalescent) were obtained from the United States, Italy and Spain. Sources were T cells, B-cell-depleted T cells, or PBMCs; the material itself was cDNA or gDNA.

The data were produced by immunoSEQ multiplex PCR, yet TCRdb's version contains in-frame clones alone and is incomplete. Altogether approximately 210,000 clones are present, 82% being singletons, with the ten largest covering around 3.4%. This clone has only a few counts. Other DNA variants within this sample encode the same CDR3. CDR1 ENHRY and CDR2 SYGVKD come from the germline V gene. Trimming removed 4 bases from V and 0 bases from J; junction bases left unmatched: 6. The CDR3 loop spans 18 amino acids. Sequencing used PBMCs or T cells enriched from blood (not recorded which). The chain combines TRBV10-3 with TRBJ2-1, with 13 bases lining up with TRBD2. The sequence derives from a woman aged 60-75 years who had recovered from COVID-19. The CDR3 DNA reads as TGTGCCATCAGTGGACTAGCGGGAGGCCCGAGCTCCTACAATGAGCAGTTCTTC. This codes for CAISGLAGGPSSYNEQFF.